This entry lists 29 T cell receptor beta chains sequenced from one sample in a study of T cells after yellow fever vaccination (dated by TCRdb to about 2019). Library prep was done by 5' RACE. The sequencing machine was an Illumina NovaSeq 6000. TCRdb passed the public sequencing reads through fastp at Q25 and MiXCR, retaining productive beta sequences. Each entry is one CDR3 protein sequence, shown with its most common DNA and genes. For this sample there are about 170,000 distinct CDR3 sequences; about 10% appear just once. The top ten clones comprise 36% of the sample. The sample's treatment or condition, from its label and the paper: live attenuated yellow fever vaccine strain. Sequenced material: CD8+ T cells sorted from PBMCs, taken 15 days after the yellow fever booster vaccination. Receptors originate from a man between 18 and 35 years old who received the YFV17D yellow fever vaccine.

This clonotype was counted between two and nine times. The chain employs TRBV23-1 and TRBJ2-7, with 9 bases matching TRBD1. TRBV23-1 is designated an ORF whose function remains uncertain. The CDR3 spans 14 residues. J lost 5 bases, V lost 8 bases, and 10 bases had no gene match. The CDR3 coding sequence is TGCGCCAGCCGCGGACAGGGGAACTTCAACGAGCAGTACGTC. The encoded protein is CASRGQGNFNEQYV.

The chain links TRBV6-1 to TRBJ2-7; D remains unclear. CDR1 and CDR2 (germline): MNHNS, SASEGT. The CDR3 runs to 14 residues. Trimming left V 8 bases short and J 3 bases short, with 17 bases between. The CDR3 loop reads CASSLGISGYEQYF. The CDR3 region has the DNA TGTGCCAGCTCGTTAGGGATTTCGGGCTACGAGCAGTACTTC.

The chain recombines TRBV28 with TRBJ2-7; the D is unclear. Germline V gives CDR1 MDHEN, CDR2 SYDVKM. V was cut by 6 bases and J by 0 bases, with 12 bases left in between. The CDR3 runs to 14 residues. CDR3 amino acids: CASSIGPLSYEQYV. CDR3 nucleotide sequence: TGTGCCAGCAGCATTGGCCCGCTCTCCTACGAGCAGTACGTC.

The CDR3 nucleotides are TGTGCCAGCAGCTTAGTAGCCTACTCCTCCTACAATGAGCAGTTCTTC. It codes for CASSLVAYSSYNEQFF. The chain joins TRBV7-8 to TRBJ2-1; D gene unclear. The V end was cut by 1 base, the J end by 0 bases, with 10 bases between. From germline, CDR1 is SGHVS and CDR2 FQNEAQ. This CDR3 spans 16 amino acids.

The gene calls are TRBV29-1 and TRBJ1-2; 8 bases align to TRBD1. V shed 7 bases and J 5 bases; nucleotides not matched to a gene: 6. The CDR3 consists of 12 residues. CDR1 SQVTM and CDR2 ANQGSEA come from the germline V gene. CDR3 nucleotides: TGCAGCGCGAAAGGACAGGGATATGGCTACACCTTC. As protein: CSAKGQGYGYTF.

The chain uses TRBV2 and TRBJ2-5, with a tentative D call TRBD1 (5 bases). Trimming left V 8 bases short and J 1 base short, with 14 bases between. This CDR3 is 14 amino acids long. CDR1 and CDR2 from the germline V gene are SNHLY and FYNNEI. The CDR3 is CASGMTAIQETQYF. The CDR3 nucleotides are TGTGCCAGCGGAATGACAGCCATCCAAGAGACCCAGTACTTC. The full variable domain, rest sourced from reference TRBV2 and TRBJ2-5, is EPEVTQTPSHQVTQMGQEVILRCVPISNHLYFYWYRQILGQKVEFLVSFYNNEISEKSEIFDDQFSVERPDGSNFTLKIRSTKLEDSAMYFCASGMTAIQETQYFGPGTRLLVL.

The J gene is TRBJ2-3, the V gene TRBV20-1; no definite D call. Germline V gene sequence: CDR1 DFQATT, CDR2 SNEGSKA (reference sequence). The CDR3 has 15 amino acids. V lost 0 bases, J lost 0 bases, and 10 bases lay in between. The CDR3 DNA reads as TGCAGTGCTAGAGACCTCCGGGTTAGCACAGATACGCAGTATTTT. This codes for CSARDLRVSTDTQYF.

This sequence joins TRBV5-1 and TRBJ2-1; D tentatively reads TRBD1 or TRBD2 (5 bases each). V was pared by 1 base and J by 5 bases, with 22 bases between. CDR1 is SGHRS, CDR2 YFSETQ, per germline. The CDR3 length is 18 residues. The CDR3 loop is CASSLSDEGQALDNEQFF. CDR3 sequence (DNA): TGCGCCAGCAGCTTGTCGGATGAGGGGCAGGCCTTGGACAATGAGCAGTTCTTC.

Only a few counts were recorded for this clonotype. The chain joins TRBV6-2 or TRBV6-3 to TRBJ2-1, with D possibly being TRBD1 (5 bases). The V gene's germline CDR1 is MNHEY and CDR2 SVGEGT. This CDR3 is built from 16 residues. V lost 5 bases and J lost 8, with 22 bases in between. CDR3: CASSETSGLELDEQFF. In DNA form, the CDR3 reads TGTGCCAGCAGTGAAACCTCAGGGTTGGAACTGGATGAGCAGTTCTTC.

This clonotype occurred a few times. The chain is built from TRBV4-1 and TRBJ1-5; maybe TRBD1 (5 bases). The CDR3 is made up of 15 amino acids. CDR1 is MGHRA, CDR2 YSYEKL, per germline. The ends were cut back, 0 bases at V and 5 bases at J, with 11 bases in the middle. The CDR3 sequence is CASSQDRRGDQPQHF. The DNA for the CDR3 is TGCGCCAGCAGCCAAGATCGGAGAGGGGATCAGCCCCAGCATTTT.

This clonotype was counted at least ten times. The rearrangement uses TRBV6-2 or TRBV6-3 and TRBJ1-1; D may be TRBD1 (5 bases). CDR3 length equals 12 residues. Germline loops: CDR1 MNHEY, CDR2 SVGEGT. V lost 2 bases, J lost 5 bases, and 6 bases lay in between. The CDR3 region has the DNA TGTGCCAGCAGTTACGCAGGGACTGAAGCTTTCTTT. It encodes CASSYAGTEAFF.

The V call is TRBV29-1, the J call TRBJ1-1; no firm D call. The CDR3 has 11 amino acids. Germline CDR1 is SQVTM and CDR2 is ANQGSEA. Trimming cost V 8 bases and J 4 bases, with 11 bases left between them. CDR3 nucleotide sequence: TGCAGCACCCACCTCGGCACTGAAGCTTTCTTT. Protein sequence: CSTHLGTEAFF.

This clonotype was observed a few times. The chain couples TRBV13 to TRBJ2-1; D might be TRBD1 (5 bases). Trimming pared 0 bases from V and 5 bases from J, leaving 8 bases between. The germline V gene has CDR1 PRHDT and CDR2 FYEKMQ (reference sequence). The CDR3 runs 14 residues. The CDR3 nucleotides are TGTGCCAGCAGCTTAGGGGGGCCCGACAATGAGCAGTTCTTC. Encoded protein: CASSLGGPDNEQFF.

This clonotype has just a few counts. The rearrangement uses TRBV7-2 and TRBJ1-6, with D unclear. Between the trimmed V and J ends, which lost 2 bases and 16 bases, there was a span of 9 bases. Germline V gene data show CDR1 as SGHTA and CDR2 as FQGNSA. The CDR3 is made up of 11 amino acids. The CDR3 coding sequence is TGTGCCAGCAGCTTATTGCAGGTACTCCACTTT. Translation: CASSLLQVLHF.

This clonotype was detected only a few times. The V and J genes are TRBV5-6 and TRBJ2-7; possibly TRBD1 or TRBD2 for D (5 bases each). From germline, CDR1 is SGHDT and CDR2 YYEEEE. V dropped 3 bases and J dropped 5 bases, with 21 bases sitting between them. The CDR3 sequence is 16 residues long. Here the CDR3 DNA reads TGTGCCAGCAGCTCGTATACCGGGACGGGCAAGGACGAGCAGTACGTC. Amino acids: CASSSYTGTGKDEQYV.

V usage is TRBV7-9 and J usage is TRBJ2-7; a possible D gene is TRBD2 (5 bases). V was cut by 5 bases and J by 2 bases, with 10 bases left in between. The CDR3 has 13 residues. Germline V gives CDR1 SEHNR, CDR2 FQNEAQ (reference sequence). The CDR3 loop reads CASSLYGTYEQYF. CDR3 DNA: TGTGCCAGCAGCCTGTACGGGACCTACGAGCAGTACTTC.

This clonotype was counted a few times. The rearrangement uses TRBV19 and TRBJ1-5, with D unresolved. The germline V and J ends were trimmed by 6 bases and 3 bases, with 15 bases remaining between them. Germline-derived CDR1 and CDR2 are LNHDA and SQIVND (reference sequence). This CDR3 region has 15 residues. The chain's CDR3 is CASSDPNWVNQPQHF. The CDR3 DNA is TGTGCCAGTAGCGATCCGAACTGGGTCAATCAGCCCCAGCATTTT.

In its sample, this clonotype was seen a few times. The junction departs from germline at one end; a sequencing error may be responsible. The CDR3 loop reads CSARESKVF. Here the CDR3 DNA reads TGCAGTGCTAGGGAATCGAAGGTTTTC. V gene TRBV20-1 combines with J gene TRBJ1-2; D is ambiguous. The CDR3 runs 9 residues. The germline gives CDR1 DFQATT, CDR2 SNEGSKA (reference sequence).

The CDR3: CASSLGWDIINYGYTF. In DNA form, the CDR3 reads TGTGCCAGCAGCTTAGGTTGGGACATAATTAACTATGGCTACACCTTC. The chain recombines TRBV7-8 with TRBJ1-2; D perhaps matches TRBD1 (6 bases). CDR1 SGHVS and CDR2 FQNEAQ come from the germline V gene. The CDR3 runs 16 residues. The V and J ends lost 1 base and 1 base respectively, with 13 bases between them.

The rearrangement links TRBV6-6 to TRBJ2-1, with D possibly TRBD2 on 6 matching bases. The germline CDR1 and CDR2 sequences are MNHNY and SVGAGI (reference sequence). CDR3 length: 15 residues. Trimming cost V 0 bases and J 6 bases, with 12 bases left between them. The chain's CDR3 is CASSYSSGVGNEQFF. In DNA, the CDR3 is TGTGCCAGCAGTTACTCCTCGGGGGTTGGCAATGAGCAGTTCTTC.

This rearrangement joins TRBV11-2 to TRBJ2-2, with 9 bases aligning to TRBD2. CDR3 length: 19 residues. The trim removed 0 bases at V and 6 bases at J, leaving 14 bases unmatched. Per the germline V gene, CDR1 is SGHAT and CDR2 is FQNNGV. The CDR3 bases are TGTGCCAGCAGCTTAGATAACCCCTGGGTCCAGCGGGGGGCCGGGGAGCTGTTTTTT. Its translation: CASSLDNPWVQRGAGELFF. The complete variable domain, with remaining parts taken from reference TRBV11-2 and TRBJ2-2, reads EAGVAQSPRYKIIEKRQSVAFWCNPISGHATLYWYQQILGQGPKLLIQFQNNGVVDDSQLPKDRFSAERLKGVDSTLKIQPAKLEDSAVYLCASSLDNPWVQRGAGELFFGEGSRLTVL.

This clonotype was recorded a few times. V is TRBV7-9 and J is TRBJ1-1; 7 nucleotides match TRBD1. CDR1 is SEHNR and CDR2 is FQNEAQ in the germline V gene (reference sequence). The junction had 12 bases not matched to a gene; V was cut back by 6 bases and J by 11 bases. The CDR3 spans 13 residues. The CDR3 DNA reads as TGTGCCAGCAGTCAACTAAAGGGGGCGGATGCTTTCTTT. Translated: CASSQLKGADAFF.

This clonotype was picked up a small number of times. V usage is TRBV7-2 and J usage is TRBJ1-3; D perhaps matches TRBD1 (5 bases). The germline CDR1 and CDR2 sequences are SGHTA and FQGNSA. This CDR3 contains 16 residues. The ends were cut back, 4 bases at V and 0 bases at J, with 13 bases in the middle. CDR3 DNA: TGTGCCAGCAGCTCCTCCGATGACAGCTCTGGAAACACCATATATTTT. Its protein is CASSSSDDSSGNTIYF.

This clonotype was counted a few times. The V and J genes are TRBV6-1 and TRBJ1-1; 7 nucleotides line up with TRBD1. Germline-derived CDR1 and CDR2 are MNHNS and SASEGT. V lost 11 bases to trimming and J lost 5 bases; unmatched junction nucleotides: 14. The CDR3 contains 14 residues. The CDR3 sequence: CACSRDRVKTEAFF. DNA of the CDR3: TGTGCCTGCTCCAGAGACAGGGTTAAGACTGAAGCTTTCTTT.

This rearrangement joins TRBV7-9 to TRBJ2-5; weak D call: TRBD2 (5 bases). Germline V CDR1 and CDR2: SEHNR, FQNEAQ (reference sequence). This CDR3 has 16 amino acids. Trimming removed 3 bases at V and 0 bases at J, with 14 bases between. The CDR3 coding sequence is TGTGCCAGCAGCTTCCTTATAGCGAAGTACCAAGAGACCCAGTACTTC. This encodes CASSFLIAKYQETQYF.

This clonotype was picked up many times. The V and J genes are TRBV28 and TRBJ1-4, with D perhaps TRBD1 (5 bases). The CDR3 has 12 amino acids. V was trimmed by 5 bases and J by 7 bases, leaving 8 bases between them. Germline CDR1 MDHEN, CDR2 SYDVKM. CDR3 bases: TGTGCCAGCAGTCGGGACTTTGAAAAACTGTTTTTT. It codes for CASSRDFEKLFF.

The V call is TRBV29-1, the J call TRBJ2-7; 8 bases align to TRBD1. Unmatched junction bases numbered 6, after V lost 6 bases and J lost 2 bases. Germline lookup yields CDR1 SQVTM and CDR2 ANQGSEA. The CDR3 covers 13 residues. CDR3 protein: CSVRTGSPYEQYF. Written as DNA, the CDR3 is TGCAGCGTGAGGACAGGGAGTCCCTACGAGCAGTACTTC.

CDR3 DNA sequence: TGTGCCAGCAGCTTAACAGGGGCCGCCTACGAGCAGTACTTC. Translating gives CASSLTGAAYEQYF. The chain links TRBV7-2 to TRBJ2-7, with 7 bases lining up with TRBD1. This CDR3 is built from 14 residues. Germline CDR1 and CDR2: SGHTA and FQGNSA. The V and J ends lost 2 bases and 2 bases, in that order; junction bases with no gene match: 3.

This clonotype was counted a few times. The chain combines TRBV6-1 with TRBJ2-2, with D hard to call. V lost 1 base to trimming and J lost 9 bases, with 12 bases between them. The CDR3 is 14 residues long. The germline CDR1 and CDR2 sequences are MNHNS and SASEGT. The CDR3 bases are TGTGCCAGCAGTGAAGTTCGGTTCCTCCGGGAGCTGTTTTTT. Its protein is CASSEVRFLRELFF.